The clone carrying this TCR beta chain was detected ten times or more. Its target is unknown. The data belong to a study of identical twins. Study-level points and caveats: Within twin pairs, the out-of-frame alpha sequences they shared showed excess low generation probability.

Trimming pared 1 base from V and 5 bases from J, leaving 11 bases between. CDR3 length: 15 residues. Germline V lookup: CDR1 LGHNA, CDR2 YSLEER. TCRdb re-analysed the 5' RACE reads in MiXCR, keeping a single row per CDR3 protein. The table shows about 690,000 distinct CDR3 sequences, with around 21% occurring only once. The same sample was also studied in work on T cells expressing NK-cell markers. Per that study: Among the eight sequenced donors, seven tested HCMV-seropositive and one tested seronegative.

The V call is TRBV4-3, the J call TRBJ1-4; D ambiguous. This receptor was identified in a woman aged 18-30 years in good health. Sequenced sample: PBMCs. CDR3 DNA sequence: TGCGCCAGCAGCCAAGTAGGAGGGAGGAATGAAAAACTGTTTTTT. Translation: CASSQVGGRNEKLFF.